This is a list of T cell receptor beta chains from one sample in a study of CD8+CD57+ T cells in acquired aplastic anemia. TCRdb re-derived calls from the reads in MiXCR, one entry per CDR3 protein. The data hold 180,000 or so distinct CDR3 sequences, with less than 60% observed a single time. The sequenced sample was sorted CD4+, CD8+, or CD8+CD57+ T cells (not recorded which) from PBMCs. The receptors here all came from a human donor with aplastic anemia. The CDR3 runs from the conserved cysteine through the conserved F or W. D genes are given only for firm matches. Clone size is shown for a subset of rows, as once, few, many or a class of expanded clone.

size: many; J: TRBJ2-5; length: 13; D: .; V: TRBV6-1; CDR3: CASSIEGPETQYF; DNA: TGTGCCAGCAGTATTGAGGGCCCGGAGACCCAGTACTTC
size: .; J: TRBJ2-7; length: 15; D: TRBD1; V: TRBV15; CDR3: CGTSGNGTGVYEQYF; DNA: TGTGGCACCAGCGGTAACGGGACAGGGGTCTACGAGCAGTACTTC
size: .; J: TRBJ2-7; length: 14; D: TRBD1; V: TRBV29-1; CDR3: CSAGETGGGYEQYF; DNA: TGCAGCGCCGGGGAGACAGGGGGCGGCTACGAGCAGTACTTC
size: .; J: TRBJ2-3; length: 18; D: .; V: TRBV10-1; CDR3: CASSDSGTPEENADTQYF; DNA: TGCGCCAGCAGTGATTCCGGGACGCCAGAAGAGAACGCAGATACGCAGTATTTT
size: .; J: TRBJ1-2; length: 12; D: .; V: TRBV2; CDR3: CTSRQNNYGYTF; DNA: TGTACCTCAAGACAGAATAACTATGGCTACACCTTC
size: many; J: TRBJ1-2; length: 13; D: .; V: TRBV7-2; CDR3: CASSFDLSYGYTF; DNA: TGTGCCAGCAGCTTTGATCTTTCCTATGGCTACACCTTC
size: .; J: TRBJ2-5; length: 13; D: .; V: TRBV20-1; CDR3: CSAQDIYQETQYF; DNA: TGCAGTGCTCAGGACATTTACCAAGAGACCCAGTACTTC
size: .; J: TRBJ2-7; length: 13; D: .; V: TRBV12-3/TRBV12-4; CDR3: CASSLGASNEQYF; DNA: TGTGCCAGCAGTTTAGGGGCCAGTAACGAGCAGTACTTC
size: .; J: TRBJ2-7; length: 13; D: TRBD1; V: TRBV24-1; CDR3: CATSEPGGFEQYF; DNA: TGTGCCACCAGTGAACCAGGGGGCTTCGAGCAGTACTTC
size: many; J: TRBJ2-5; length: 14; D: TRBD2; V: TRBV5-4; CDR3: CASSSGTSIETQYF; DNA: TGTGCCAGCAGCTCCGGGACTAGCATAGAGACCCAGTACTTC